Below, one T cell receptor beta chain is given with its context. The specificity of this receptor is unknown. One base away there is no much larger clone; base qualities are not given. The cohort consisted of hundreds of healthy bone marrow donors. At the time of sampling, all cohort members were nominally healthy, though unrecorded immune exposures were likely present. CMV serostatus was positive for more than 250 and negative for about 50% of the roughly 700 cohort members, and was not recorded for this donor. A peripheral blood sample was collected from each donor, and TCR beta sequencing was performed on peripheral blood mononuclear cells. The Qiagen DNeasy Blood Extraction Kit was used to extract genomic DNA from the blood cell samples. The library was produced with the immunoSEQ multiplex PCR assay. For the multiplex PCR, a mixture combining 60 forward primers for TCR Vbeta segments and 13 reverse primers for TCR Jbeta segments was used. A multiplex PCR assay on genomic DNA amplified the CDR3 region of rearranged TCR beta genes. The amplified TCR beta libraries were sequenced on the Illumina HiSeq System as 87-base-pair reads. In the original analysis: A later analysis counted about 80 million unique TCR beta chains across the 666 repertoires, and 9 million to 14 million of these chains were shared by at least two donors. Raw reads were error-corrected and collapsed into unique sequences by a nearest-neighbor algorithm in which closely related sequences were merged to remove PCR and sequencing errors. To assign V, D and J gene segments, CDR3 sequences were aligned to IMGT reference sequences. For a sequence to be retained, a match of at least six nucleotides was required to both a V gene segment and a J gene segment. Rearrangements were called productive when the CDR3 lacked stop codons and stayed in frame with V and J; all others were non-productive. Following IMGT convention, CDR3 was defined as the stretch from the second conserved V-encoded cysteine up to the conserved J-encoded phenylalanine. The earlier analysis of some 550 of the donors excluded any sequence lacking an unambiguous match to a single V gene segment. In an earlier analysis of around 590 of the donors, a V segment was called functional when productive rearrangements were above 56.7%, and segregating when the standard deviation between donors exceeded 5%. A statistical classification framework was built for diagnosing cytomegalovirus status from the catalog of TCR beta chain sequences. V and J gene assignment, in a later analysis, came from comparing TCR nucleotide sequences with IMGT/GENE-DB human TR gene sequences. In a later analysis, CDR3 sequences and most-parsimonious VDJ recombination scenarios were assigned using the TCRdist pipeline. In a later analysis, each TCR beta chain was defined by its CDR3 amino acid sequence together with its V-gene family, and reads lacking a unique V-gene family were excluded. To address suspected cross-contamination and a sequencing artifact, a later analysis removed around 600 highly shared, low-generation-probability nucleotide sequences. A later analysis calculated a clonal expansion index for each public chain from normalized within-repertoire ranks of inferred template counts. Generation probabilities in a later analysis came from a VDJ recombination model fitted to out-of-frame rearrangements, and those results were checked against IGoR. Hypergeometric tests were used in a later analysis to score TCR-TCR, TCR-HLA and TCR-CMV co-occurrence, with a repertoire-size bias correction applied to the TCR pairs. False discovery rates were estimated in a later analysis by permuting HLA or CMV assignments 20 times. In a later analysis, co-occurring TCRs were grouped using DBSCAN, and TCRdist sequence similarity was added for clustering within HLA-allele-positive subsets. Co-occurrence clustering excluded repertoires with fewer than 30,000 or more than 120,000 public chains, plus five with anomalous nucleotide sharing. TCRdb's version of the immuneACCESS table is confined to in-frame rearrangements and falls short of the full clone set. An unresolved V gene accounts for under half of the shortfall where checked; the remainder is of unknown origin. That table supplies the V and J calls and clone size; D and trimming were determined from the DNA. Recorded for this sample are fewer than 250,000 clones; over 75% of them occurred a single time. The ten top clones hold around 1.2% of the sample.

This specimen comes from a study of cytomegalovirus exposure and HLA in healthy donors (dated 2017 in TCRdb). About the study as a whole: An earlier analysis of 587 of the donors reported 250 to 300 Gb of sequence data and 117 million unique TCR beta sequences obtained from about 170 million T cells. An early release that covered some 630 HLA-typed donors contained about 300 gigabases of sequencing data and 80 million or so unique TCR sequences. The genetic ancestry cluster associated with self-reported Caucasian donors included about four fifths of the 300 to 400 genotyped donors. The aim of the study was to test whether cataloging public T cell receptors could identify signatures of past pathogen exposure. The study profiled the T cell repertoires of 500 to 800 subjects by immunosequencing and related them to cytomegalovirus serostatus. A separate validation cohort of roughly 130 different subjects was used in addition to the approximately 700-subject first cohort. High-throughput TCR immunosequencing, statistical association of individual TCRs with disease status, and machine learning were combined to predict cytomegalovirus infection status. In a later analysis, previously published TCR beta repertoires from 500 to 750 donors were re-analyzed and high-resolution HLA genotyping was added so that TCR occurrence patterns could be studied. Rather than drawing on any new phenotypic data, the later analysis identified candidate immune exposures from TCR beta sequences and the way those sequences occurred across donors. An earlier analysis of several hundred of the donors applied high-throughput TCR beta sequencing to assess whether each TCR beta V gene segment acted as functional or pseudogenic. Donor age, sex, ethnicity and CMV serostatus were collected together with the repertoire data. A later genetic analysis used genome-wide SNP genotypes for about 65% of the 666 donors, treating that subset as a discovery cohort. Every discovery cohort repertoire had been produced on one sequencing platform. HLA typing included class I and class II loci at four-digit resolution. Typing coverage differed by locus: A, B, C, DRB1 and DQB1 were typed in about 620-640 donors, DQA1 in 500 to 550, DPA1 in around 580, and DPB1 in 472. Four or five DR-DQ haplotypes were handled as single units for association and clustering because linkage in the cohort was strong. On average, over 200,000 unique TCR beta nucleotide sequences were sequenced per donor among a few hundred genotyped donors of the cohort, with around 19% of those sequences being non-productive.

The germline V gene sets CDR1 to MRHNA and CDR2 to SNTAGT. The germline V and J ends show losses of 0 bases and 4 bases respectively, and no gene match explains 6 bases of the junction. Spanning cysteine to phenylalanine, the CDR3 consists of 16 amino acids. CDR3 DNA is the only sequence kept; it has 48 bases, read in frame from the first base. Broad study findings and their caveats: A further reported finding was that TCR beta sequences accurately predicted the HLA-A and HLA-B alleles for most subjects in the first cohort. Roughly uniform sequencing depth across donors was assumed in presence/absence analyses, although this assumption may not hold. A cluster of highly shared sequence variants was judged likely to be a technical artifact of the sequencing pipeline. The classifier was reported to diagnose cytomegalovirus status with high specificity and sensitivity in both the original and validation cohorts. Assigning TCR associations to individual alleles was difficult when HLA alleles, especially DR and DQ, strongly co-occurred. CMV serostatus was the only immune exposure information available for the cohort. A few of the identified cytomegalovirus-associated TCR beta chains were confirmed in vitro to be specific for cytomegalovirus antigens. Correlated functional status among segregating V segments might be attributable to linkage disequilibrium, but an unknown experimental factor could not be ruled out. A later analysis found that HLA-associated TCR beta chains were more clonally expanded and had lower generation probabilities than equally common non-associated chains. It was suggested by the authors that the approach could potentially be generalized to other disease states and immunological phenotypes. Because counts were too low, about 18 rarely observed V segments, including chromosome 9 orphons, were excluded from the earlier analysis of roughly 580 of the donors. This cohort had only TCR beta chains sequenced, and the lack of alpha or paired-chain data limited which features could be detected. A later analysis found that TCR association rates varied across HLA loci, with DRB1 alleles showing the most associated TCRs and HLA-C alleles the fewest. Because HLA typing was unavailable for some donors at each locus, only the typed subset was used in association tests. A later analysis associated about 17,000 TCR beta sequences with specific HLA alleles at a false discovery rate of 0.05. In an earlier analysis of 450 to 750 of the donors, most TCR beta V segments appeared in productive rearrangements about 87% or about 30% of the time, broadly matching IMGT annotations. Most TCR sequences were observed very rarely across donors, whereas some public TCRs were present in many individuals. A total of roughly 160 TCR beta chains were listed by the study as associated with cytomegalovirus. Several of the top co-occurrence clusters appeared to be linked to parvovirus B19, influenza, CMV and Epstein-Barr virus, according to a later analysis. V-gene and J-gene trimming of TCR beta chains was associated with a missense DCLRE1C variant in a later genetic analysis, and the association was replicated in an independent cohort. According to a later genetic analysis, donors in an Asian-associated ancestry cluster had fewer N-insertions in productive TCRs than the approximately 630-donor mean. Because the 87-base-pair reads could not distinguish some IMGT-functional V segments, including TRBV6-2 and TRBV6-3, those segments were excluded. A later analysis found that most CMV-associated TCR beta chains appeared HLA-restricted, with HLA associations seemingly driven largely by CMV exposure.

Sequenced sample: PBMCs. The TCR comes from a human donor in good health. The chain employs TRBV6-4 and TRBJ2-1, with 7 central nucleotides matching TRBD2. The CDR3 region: CASSDSRFSGYNEQFF. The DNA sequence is TGTGCCAGCAGTGACTCGAGGTTTAGCGGGTACAATGAGCAGTTCTTC.